This T cell receptor (beta chain) comes out of a study of T-cell reconstitution after alpha-beta-depleted transplantation in children (dated by TCRdb to between 2015 and 2016). With regard to the full study: The study quantitatively tracked T-cell immune reconstitution after TCRalphabeta/CD19-depleted allogeneic hematopoietic cell transplantation in children using TCR repertoire profiling.

The intended sense of this specimen's treatment or condition label: allogeneic hematopoietic cell transplantation with graft depleted of TCRalphabeta T cells and CD19 B cells. The transplant recipients were children given TCRalphabeta/CD19-depleted allogeneic hematopoietic cell grafts. Trimming removed 5 bases from V and 4 bases from J, leaving 9 bases between the germline ends. As encoded in the germline V gene (reference sequence), CDR1 is LGHDT while CDR2 is YNNKEL. The CDR3 contains 13 residues, cysteine and phenylalanine counted. The read is trimmed to its CDR3 DNA, 39 bases read in frame from base 1. What the work shows at the level of the full study, not this receptor alone: Over the following months the frequencies of hyperexpanded clones went down, and after one year T-cell counts and TCRbeta diversity were mostly credited to newly produced T cells. In some patients, the high TCRbeta diversity seen at day 60 was put down to recipient T cells and intrathymic progenitors that had survived conditioning. About two months after transplant, the apparently early recovery of alphabetaT-cell counts reportedly depended on just several hundred clones that had expanded rapidly and came from non-depleted graft cells.

This clonotype was observed at least ten times. The antigen it binds to is not known. Nothing much larger sits one base from this clone, and base qualities are not available. The library was prepared using PCR. Sequencing was carried out with an Illumina HiSeq 2500. Molecular barcoding was employed in the preparation of TCR libraries, with unique molecular identifiers being used to normalize TCRbeta repertoire quantification. TCRdb reran the public reads through fastp at Q25 and MiXCR, keeping productive beta chains. Records with the same CDR3 protein are collapsed into one entry carrying the most frequent genes and DNA. A total of roughly 100,000 distinct CDR3 sequences appear in this sample, about 7.5% of them only once. Less than 20% of the sample belongs to the ten largest clones.

The sample was PBMCs, taken before TCRalphabeta/CD19-depleted stem cell transplant. The rearranged segments are TRBV3-1 and TRBJ2-1; a confident D gene designation cannot be given. The receptor's source is a boy between 2 and 10 years old with acute lymphoblastic leukemia, due to receive a stem cell transplant. The CDR3 protein: CASSFGPYNEQFF. The nucleotides read TGTGCCAGCAGCTTTGGCCCGTACAATGAGCAGTTCTTC.